The 4 T cell receptor beta chains presented below share a single source sample, sequenced in a study of brain T cells in children with intractable seizures. Generated by immunoSEQ multiplex PCR, the TCRdb table keeps only in-frame clones and is missing some. The repertoire consists of fewer than 50,000 clones, with around nine tenths occurring once and the leading ten covering 5% to 6.5%. Sequencing used peripheral blood, obtained at surgery. The receptor source for this set is a girl aged 2-10 years with tuberous sclerosis and intractable seizures.

The chain couples TRBV2 to TRBJ2-1, with 10 bases that match TRBD2. The germline CDR1 and CDR2 sequences are SNHLY and FYNNEI. V gave up 8 bases and J gave up 5 bases; unmatched junction bases: 3. This CDR3 comprises 13 residues. The CDR3 loop reads CASASGSNNEQFF. The CDR3 coding sequence is TGTGCCAGCGCTAGCGGGAGCAACAATGAGCAGTTCTTC.

The chain combines TRBV5-1 with TRBJ2-7, with TRBD1 identical over 7 bases. V trimming: 4 bases; J trimming: 3 bases; junction bases outside the gene matches: 7. The germline V gene has CDR1 SGHRS and CDR2 YFSETQ. The CDR3 sequence is 14 residues long. The CDR3 loop is CASSVQGNSYEQYF. The CDR3 DNA reads as TGCGCCAGCAGCGTACAGGGGAATAGCTACGAGCAGTACTTC.

The V call is TRBV6-1, the J call TRBJ2-5, with 7 bases identical to TRBD2. This CDR3 contains 15 residues. Germline assignment: CDR1 MNHNS and CDR2 SASEGT. With 4 bases clipped from V and 0 bases from J, the junction kept 5 bases outside the gene matches. DNA of the CDR3: TGTGCCAGCAGTGGGCTAGCGGAGTACCAAGAGACCCAGTACTTC. Its translation is CASSGLAEYQETQYF.

The V and J genes are TRBV7-9 and TRBJ1-1, with TRBD1 matching 10 bases. With 5 bases clipped from V and 1 base from J, the junction kept 10 bases outside the gene matches. This CDR3 has 17 residues. CDR1 SEHNR and CDR2 FQNEAQ come from the germline V gene (reference sequence). CDR3 DNA: TGTGCCAGCAGCCTTGGGACAGGGGTTTTTAGGAACACTGAAGCTTTCTTT. Protein sequence: CASSLGTGVFRNTEAFF.